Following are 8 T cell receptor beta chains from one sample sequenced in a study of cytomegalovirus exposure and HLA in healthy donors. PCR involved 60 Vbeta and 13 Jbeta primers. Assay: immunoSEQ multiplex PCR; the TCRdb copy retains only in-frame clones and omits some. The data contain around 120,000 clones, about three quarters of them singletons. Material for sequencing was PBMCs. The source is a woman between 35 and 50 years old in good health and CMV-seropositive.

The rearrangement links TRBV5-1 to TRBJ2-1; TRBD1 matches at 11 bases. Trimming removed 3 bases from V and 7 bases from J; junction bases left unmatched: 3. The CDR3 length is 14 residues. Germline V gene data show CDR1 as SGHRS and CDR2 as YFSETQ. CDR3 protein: CASSYGQGANEQFF. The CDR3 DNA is TGCGCCAGCAGCTACGGACAGGGGGCGAATGAGCAGTTCTTC.

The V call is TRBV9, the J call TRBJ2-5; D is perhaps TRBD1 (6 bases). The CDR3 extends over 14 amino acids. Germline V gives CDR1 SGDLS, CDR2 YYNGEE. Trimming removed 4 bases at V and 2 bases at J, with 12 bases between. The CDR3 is CASSPQGIQETQYF. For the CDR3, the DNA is TGTGCCAGCAGCCCCCAGGGGATTCAAGAGACCCAGTACTTC.

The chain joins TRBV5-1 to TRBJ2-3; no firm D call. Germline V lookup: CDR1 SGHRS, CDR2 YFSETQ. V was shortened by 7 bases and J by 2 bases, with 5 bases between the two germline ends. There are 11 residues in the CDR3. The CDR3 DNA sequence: TGCGCCAGCCGGGTCACAGATACGCAGTATTTT. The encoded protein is CASRVTDTQYF. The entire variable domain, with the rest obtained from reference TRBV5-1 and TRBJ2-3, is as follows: KAGVTQTPRYLIKTRGQQVTLSCSPISGHRSVSWYQQTPGQGLQFLFEYFSETQRNKGNFPGRFSGRQFSNSRSEMNVSTLELGDSALYLCASRVTDTQYFGPGTRLTVL.

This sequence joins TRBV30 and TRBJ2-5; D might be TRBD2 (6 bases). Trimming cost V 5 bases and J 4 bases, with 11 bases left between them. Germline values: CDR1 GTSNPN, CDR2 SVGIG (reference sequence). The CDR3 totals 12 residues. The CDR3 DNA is TGTGCCTGGTCCAAGGGAGGAGAGACCCAGTACTTC. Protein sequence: CAWSKGGETQYF.

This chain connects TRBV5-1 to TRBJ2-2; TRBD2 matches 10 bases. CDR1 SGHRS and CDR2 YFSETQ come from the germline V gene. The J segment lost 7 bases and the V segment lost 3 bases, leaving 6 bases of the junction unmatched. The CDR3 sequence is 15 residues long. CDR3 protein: CASSSTSGKDGELFF. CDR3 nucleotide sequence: TGCGCCAGCAGCTCCACTAGCGGGAAAGACGGGGAGCTGTTTTTT.

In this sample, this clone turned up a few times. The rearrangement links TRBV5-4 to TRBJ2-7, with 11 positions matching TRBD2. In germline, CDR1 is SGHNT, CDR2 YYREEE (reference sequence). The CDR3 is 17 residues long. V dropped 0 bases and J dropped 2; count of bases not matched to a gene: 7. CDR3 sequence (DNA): TGTGCCAGCAGCTTGGGGCTAGCGGGGGGCTTAACCTACGAGCAGTACTTC. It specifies CASSLGLAGGLTYEQYF.

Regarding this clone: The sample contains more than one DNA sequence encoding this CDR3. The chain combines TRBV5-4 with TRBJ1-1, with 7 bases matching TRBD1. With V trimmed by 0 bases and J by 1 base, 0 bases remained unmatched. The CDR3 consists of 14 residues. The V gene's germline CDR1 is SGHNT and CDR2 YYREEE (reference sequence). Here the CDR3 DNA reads TGTGCCAGCAGCTTGGACAGGGGGAACACTGAAGCTTTCTTT. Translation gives CASSLDRGNTEAFF.

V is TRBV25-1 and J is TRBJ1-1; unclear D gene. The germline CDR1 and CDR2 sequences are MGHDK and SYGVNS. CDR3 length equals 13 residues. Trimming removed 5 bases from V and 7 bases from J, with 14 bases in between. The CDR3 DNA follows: TGTGCCAGCAGTCATAGTCCTACCTTTGAAGCTTTCTTT. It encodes CASSHSPTFEAFF.